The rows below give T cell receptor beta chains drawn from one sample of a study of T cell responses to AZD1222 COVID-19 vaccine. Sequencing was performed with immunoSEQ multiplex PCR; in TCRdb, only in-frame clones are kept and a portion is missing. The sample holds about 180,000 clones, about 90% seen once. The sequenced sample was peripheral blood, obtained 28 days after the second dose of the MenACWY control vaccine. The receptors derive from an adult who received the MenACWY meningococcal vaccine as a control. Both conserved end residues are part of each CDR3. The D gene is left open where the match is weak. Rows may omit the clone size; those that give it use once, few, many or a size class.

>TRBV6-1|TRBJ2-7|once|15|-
TGTGCCAGCAGTGAGTCCTCCGCAGGATCCTACGAGCAGTACTTC
CASSESSAGSYEQYF
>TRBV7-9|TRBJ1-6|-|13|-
TGTGCCAGCAGCCGATCCGTCAATTCACCCCTCCACTTT
CASSRSVNSPLHF
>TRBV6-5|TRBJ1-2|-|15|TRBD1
TGTGCCAGCAGTCTAACAGGGGGCGGTCTAGATGGCTACACCTTC
CASSLTGGGLDGYTF
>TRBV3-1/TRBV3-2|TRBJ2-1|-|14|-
TGTGCCAGCAGCCCCCGGACAGAGACAATGCAGCAGTTCTTC
CASSPRTETMQQFF
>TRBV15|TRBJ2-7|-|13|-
TGTGCCACCAGCAGGGGAAGGTACCACGAGCAGTACTTC
CATSRGRYHEQYF
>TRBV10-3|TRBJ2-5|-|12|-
TGTGCCATCAGTGTCCGGGGCGAGACCCAGTACTTC
CAISVRGETQYF
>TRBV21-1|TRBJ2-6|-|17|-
TGTGCCAGCAGCAAAGCGAGCGAGAGGGCTGGGGCCAACGTCCTGACTTTC
CASSKASERAGANVLTF
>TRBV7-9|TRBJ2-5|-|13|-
TGTGCCAGCAGCTTCCGCGGGATAGAGACCCAGTACTTC
CASSFRGIETQYF
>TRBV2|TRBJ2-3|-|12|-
TGTGCCAGCATCCAAAGCACAGATACGCAGTATTTT
CASIQSTDTQYF
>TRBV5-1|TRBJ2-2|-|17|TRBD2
TGCGCCAGCAGCTGGGGGACTAGCGGGGGCTACACCGGGGAGCTGTTTTTT
CASSWGTSGGYTGELFF
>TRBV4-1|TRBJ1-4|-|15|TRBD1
TGCGCCAGCAGCCAAGGGACAGGGCCTAATGAAAAACTGTTTTTT
CASSQGTGPNEKLFF
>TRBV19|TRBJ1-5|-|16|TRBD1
TGTGCCAGTAGTATAGCCCAGGGGGGACTGGATCAGCCCCAGCATTTT
CASSIAQGGLDQPQHF
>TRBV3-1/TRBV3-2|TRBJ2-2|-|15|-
TGTGCCAGCAGCCAAGAACGACAGAACACCGGGGAGCTGTTTTTT
CASSQERQNTGELFF
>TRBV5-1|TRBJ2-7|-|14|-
TGCGCCAGCAGCTTCGGGTTAACTCCGGGCGAGCAGTACTTC
CASSFGLTPGEQYF
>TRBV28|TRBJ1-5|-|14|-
TGTGCCAGCAGTCCGACGGTTCTCAATCAGCCCCAGCATTTT
CASSPTVLNQPQHF
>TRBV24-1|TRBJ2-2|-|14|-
TGTGCCACCCAATCCACACAGAACACCGGGGAGCTGTTTTTT
CATQSTQNTGELFF
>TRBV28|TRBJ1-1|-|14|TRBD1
TGTGCCAGCAGCACCGCCGGGACAGGGGGCGAAGCTTTCTTT
CASSTAGTGGEAFF
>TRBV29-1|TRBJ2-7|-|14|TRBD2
TGCAGCGTTTGTACTAGCGGCCGCTCCTACGAGCAGTACTTC
CSVCTSGRSYEQYF
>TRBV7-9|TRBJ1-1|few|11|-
TGTGCCAGCAGCTTAGCTGGGGGGGCTTTCTTT
CASSLAGGAFF
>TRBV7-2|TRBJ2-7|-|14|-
TGTGCCAGCAGTTGGGGCGGGTTCTCCTACGAGCAGTACTTC
CASSWGGFSYEQYF
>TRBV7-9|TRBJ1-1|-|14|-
TGTGCCAGCAGCTTAGGCGCGGGGAACACTGAAGCTTTCTTT
CASSLGAGNTEAFF
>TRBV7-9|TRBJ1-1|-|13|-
TGTGCCAGCAGCTTACGGGAAGGGGTGAAAGCTTTCTTT
CASSLREGVKAFF
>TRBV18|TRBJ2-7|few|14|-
TGTGCCAGCTCACCGTCTCCAAGCTCCTACGAGCAGTACTTC
CASSPSPSSYEQYF
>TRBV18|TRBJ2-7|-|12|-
TGTGCCAGCTCACCAGGGAACTACGAGCAGTACTTC
CASSPGNYEQYF
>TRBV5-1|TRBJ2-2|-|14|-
TGCGCCAGCAGCTACTTTGGGTCGACCGGGGAGCTGTTTTTT
CASSYFGSTGELFF
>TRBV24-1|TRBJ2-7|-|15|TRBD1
TGTGCCACCAGTGATGCCGGGACAGGGGTAAATGAGCAGTACTTC
CATSDAGTGVNEQYF
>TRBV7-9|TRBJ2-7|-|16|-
TGTGCCAGCAGCTTAGGGGGGGGACAGGCCCCATACGAGCAGTACTTC
CASSLGGGQAPYEQYF
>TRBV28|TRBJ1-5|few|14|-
TGTGCCAGCAGTGACGCGACGGGCCATCAGCCCCAGCATTTT
CASSDATGHQPQHF
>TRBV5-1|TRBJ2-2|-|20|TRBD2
TGCGCCAGCAGCCCGCGCGCACTAGCGGGAGGGCCAGGGAACACCGGGGAGCTGTTTTTT
CASSPRALAGGPGNTGELFF
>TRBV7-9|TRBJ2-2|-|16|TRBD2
TGTGCCAGCAGCTCCCGACTAGCGGGTAACACCGGGGAGCTGTTTTTT
CASSSRLAGNTGELFF
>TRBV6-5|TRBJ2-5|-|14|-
TGTGCCAGCAGTTACTATTGGGACCAAGAGACCCAGTACTTC
CASSYYWDQETQYF
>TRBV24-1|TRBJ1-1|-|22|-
TGTGCCACCAGTGATTCCCCCACCTGGGGTTACAGGGAAGGAGGGGTGGGCACTGAAGCTTTCTTT
CATSDSPTWGYREGGVGTEAFF
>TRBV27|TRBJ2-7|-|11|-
TGTGCCAGCAGTTTCCAGGGAGAGCAGTACTTC
CASSFQGEQYF
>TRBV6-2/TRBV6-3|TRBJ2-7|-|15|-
TGTGCCAGCAGTTACTCGGGGGCATTTTCCTACGAGCAGTACTTC
CASSYSGAFSYEQYF
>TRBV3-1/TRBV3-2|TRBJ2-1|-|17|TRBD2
TGTGCCAGCAGCCAAGACTCTCTAGCGGCCCCCTACAATGAGCAGTTCTTC
CASSQDSLAAPYNEQFF
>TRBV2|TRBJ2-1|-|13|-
TGTGCCAGCAGATACGGGGTATACAATGAGCAGTTCTTC
CASRYGVYNEQFF
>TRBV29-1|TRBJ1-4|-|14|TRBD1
TGCAGCGTGGACCCGACAGGGGTGCGCGAAAAACTGTTTTTT
CSVDPTGVREKLFF
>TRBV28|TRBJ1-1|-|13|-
TGTGCCAGCAGTTTGGGACAGAACACTGAAGCTTTCTTT
CASSLGQNTEAFF
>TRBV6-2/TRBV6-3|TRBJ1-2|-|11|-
TGTGCCAGCAGTCATAACTATGGCTACACCTTC
CASSHNYGYTF
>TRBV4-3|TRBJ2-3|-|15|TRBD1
TGCGCCAGCAGCCAAGATCGACAGGGGGCGGATACGCAGTATTTT
CASSQDRQGADTQYF
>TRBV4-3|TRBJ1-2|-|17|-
TGCGCCAGCAGCCAAGATTGGGCGGCCCGATCTAACTATGGCTACACCTTC
CASSQDWAARSNYGYTF
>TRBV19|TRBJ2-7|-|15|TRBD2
TGTGCCAGTAGTATAGGTCTAGCGGGAGCGGACGAGCAGTACTTC
CASSIGLAGADEQYF
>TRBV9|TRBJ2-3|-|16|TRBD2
TGTGCCAGCAGCGCCGCCGGGACTAGTGCCACAGATACGCAGTATTTT
CASSAAGTSATDTQYF
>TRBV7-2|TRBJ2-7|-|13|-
TGTGCCAGCAGCCATGTCAGGAGATACGAGCAGTACTTC
CASSHVRRYEQYF
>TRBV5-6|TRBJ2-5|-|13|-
TGTGCCAGCAGCTTGGGGAACCAAGAGACCCAGTACTTC
CASSLGNQETQYF
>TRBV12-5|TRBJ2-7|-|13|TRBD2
TGTGCTAGTAGCTATAGCGGGTTCTACGAGCAGTACTTC
CASSYSGFYEQYF
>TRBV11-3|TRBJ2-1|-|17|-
TGTGCCAGCAGCTTGGCGGTAGCCACGAGCTCCTACAATGAGCAGTTCTTC
CASSLAVATSSYNEQFF
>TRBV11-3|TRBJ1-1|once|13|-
TGTGCCAGCAGCCCGAACGAGTACACTGAAGCTTTCTTT
CASSPNEYTEAFF
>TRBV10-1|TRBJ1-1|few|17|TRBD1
TGCGCCAGCAGTCCAAACCGGGACAGGACGCTTTTCACTGAAGCTTTCTTT
CASSPNRDRTLFTEAFF
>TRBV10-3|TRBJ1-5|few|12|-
TGTGCCATCAGTGACGTGAATCAGCCCCAGCATTTT
CAISDVNQPQHF
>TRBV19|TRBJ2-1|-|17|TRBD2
TGTGCCAGTACCTTAAGGGGCGGGAGGGCCAACTACAATGAGCAGTTCTTC
CASTLRGGRANYNEQFF
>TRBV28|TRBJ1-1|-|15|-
TGTGCCAGCAGTTTTTCACAGGGCGCGAACACTGAAGCTTTCTTT
CASSFSQGANTEAFF
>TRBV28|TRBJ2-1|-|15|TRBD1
TGTGCCAGCAGCCCCGGGACAGGGCCCTACAATGAGCAGTTCTTC
CASSPGTGPYNEQFF
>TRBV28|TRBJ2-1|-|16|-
TGTGCCAGCAGTTTATCCAAGCCTTACTCCTACAATGAGCAGTTCTTC
CASSLSKPYSYNEQFF